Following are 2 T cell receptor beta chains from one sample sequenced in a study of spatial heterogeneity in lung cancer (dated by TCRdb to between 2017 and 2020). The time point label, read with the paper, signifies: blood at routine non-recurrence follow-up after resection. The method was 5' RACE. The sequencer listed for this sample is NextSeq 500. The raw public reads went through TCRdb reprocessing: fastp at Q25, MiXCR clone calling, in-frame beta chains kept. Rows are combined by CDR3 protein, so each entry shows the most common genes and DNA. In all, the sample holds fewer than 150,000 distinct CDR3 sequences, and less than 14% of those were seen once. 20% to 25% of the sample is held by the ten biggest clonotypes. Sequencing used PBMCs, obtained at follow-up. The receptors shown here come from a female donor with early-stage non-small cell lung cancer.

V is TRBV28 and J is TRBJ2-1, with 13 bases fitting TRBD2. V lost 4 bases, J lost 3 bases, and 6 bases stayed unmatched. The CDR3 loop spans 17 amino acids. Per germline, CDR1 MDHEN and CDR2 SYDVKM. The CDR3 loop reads CASSYGLAGVSYNEQFF. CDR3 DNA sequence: TGTGCCAGCAGTTATGGACTAGCGGGAGTCAGCTACAATGAGCAGTTCTTC.

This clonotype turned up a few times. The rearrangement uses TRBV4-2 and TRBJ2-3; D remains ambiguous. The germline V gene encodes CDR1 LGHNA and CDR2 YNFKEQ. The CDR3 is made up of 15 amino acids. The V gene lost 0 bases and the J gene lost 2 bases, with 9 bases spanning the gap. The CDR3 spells CASSQELTVTDTQYF. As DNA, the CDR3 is TGTGCCAGCAGCCAAGAGCTAACTGTCACAGATACGCAGTATTTT.